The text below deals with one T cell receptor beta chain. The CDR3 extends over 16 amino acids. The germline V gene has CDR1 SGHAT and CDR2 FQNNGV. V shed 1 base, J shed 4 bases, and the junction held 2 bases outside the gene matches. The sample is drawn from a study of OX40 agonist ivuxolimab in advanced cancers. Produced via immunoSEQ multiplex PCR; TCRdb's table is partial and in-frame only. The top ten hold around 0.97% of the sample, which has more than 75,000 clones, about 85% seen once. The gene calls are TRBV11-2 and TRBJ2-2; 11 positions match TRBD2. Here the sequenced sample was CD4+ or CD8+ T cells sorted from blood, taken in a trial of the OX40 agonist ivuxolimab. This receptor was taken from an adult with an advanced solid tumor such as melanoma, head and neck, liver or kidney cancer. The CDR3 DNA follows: TGTGCCAGCAGCTTAGGGGGACTAGCGGTCACCGGGGAGCTGTTTTTT. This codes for CASSLGGLAVTGELFF.